This TCR beta chain originates from a study of T cell responses to AZD1222 COVID-19 vaccine. A word on this clone: Its antigen is unidentified.

Germline V lookup: CDR1 LNHNV, CDR2 YYDKDF (reference sequence). This CDR3 comprises 15 residues. The J segment lost 5 bases and the V segment lost 1 base, leaving 6 bases of the junction unmatched. Assay used: immunoSEQ multiplex PCR; TCRdb lists only in-frame clones, some missing. The data show 95,000 to 150,000 clones, about 90% seen once. Findings of the study overall: Of the AZD1222 recipients, only 6 or 7 were seropositive at baseline.

Sequences were derived from peripheral blood, sampled on day 0 of AZD1222 vaccination. This clonotype was obtained from an adult in good health. The genes are TRBV15 and TRBJ2-7, with TRBD1 matching 9 bases. CDR3 coding DNA: TGTGCCACCAGCAGAGGGACAGGGGCGTTCCACGAGCAGTACTTC. Amino acids: CATSRGTGAFHEQYF. Complete variable domain (other parts from reference TRBV15 and TRBJ2-7): DAMVIQNPRYQVTQFGKPVTLSCSQTLNHNVMYWYQQKSSQAPKLLFHYYDKDFNNEADTPDNFQSRRPNTSFCFLDIRSPGLGDTAMYLCATSRGTGAFHEQYFGPGTRLTVT.